A selection of T cell receptor beta chains follows, all from one sample in a study of T cell responses to AZD1222 COVID-19 vaccine. Profiling relied on immunoSEQ multiplex PCR, and the TCRdb table lists in-frame clones only, not all of them. The sample consists of roughly 150,000 clones, about 90% of them appearing once. Source: peripheral blood, taken on day 0 of AZD1222 vaccination. These receptors originate from an adult in good health. The CDR3 runs from the conserved cysteine through the conserved F or W. Each record gives: D gene, V gene, clone size, J gene, CDR3 protein, CDR3 DNA. A D gene is named only where the DNA matches it firmly. Size tells how often a clone was seen (once, few, many) or the class of an expanded clone, and some rows leave it out.

>NA|TRBV28|NA|TRBJ1-1
CASSRGSGGNTEAFF
TGTGCCAGCAGTCGGGGGTCGGGAGGGAACACTGAAGCTTTCTTT
>NA|TRBV7-2|NA|TRBJ2-2
CASSLTGPTGELFF
TGTGCCAGCAGCTTAACCGGTCCAACCGGGGAGCTGTTTTTT
>NA|TRBV5-4|NA|TRBJ2-1
CASSLQGIGNEQFF
TGTGCCAGCAGCTTACAAGGGATCGGAAATGAGCAGTTCTTC
>TRBD1|TRBV7-9|NA|TRBJ2-5
CASSLGTGPFPGAETQYF
TGTGCCAGCAGCTTAGGGACAGGGCCCTTCCCGGGGGCGGAGACCCAGTACTTC
>TRBD2|TRBV5-4|NA|TRBJ2-7
CASSPMTSGSPRF
TGTGCCAGCAGTCCCATGACTAGCGGGAGCCCCCGCTTC
>NA|TRBV6-2/TRBV6-3|NA|TRBJ2-5
CASSYGGTQYF
TGTGCCAGCAGTTACGGGGGGACCCAGTACTTC
>TRBD1|TRBV11-2|NA|TRBJ2-3
CASTPDRITQYF
TGTGCCAGCACCCCGGACAGGATCACGCAGTATTTT
>NA|TRBV6-5|NA|TRBJ1-5
CASIQEFNQPQHF
TGTGCCAGCATCCAGGAATTCAATCAGCCCCAGCATTTT
>NA|TRBV7-9|NA|TRBJ2-5
CASSLSGGETQYF
TGTGCCAGCAGCTTAAGTGGAGGTGAGACCCAGTACTTC
>TRBD1|TRBV3-1/TRBV3-2|NA|TRBJ2-2
CASSQVQRTGIGELFF
TGTGCCAGCAGCCAAGTTCAGAGGACAGGGATCGGGGAGCTGTTTTTT
>TRBD1|TRBV7-9|NA|TRBJ1-2
CASSLGPGGSYGYTF
TGTGCCAGCAGCTTAGGACCAGGGGGAAGCTATGGCTACACCTTC
>TRBD1|TRBV6-6|NA|TRBJ1-1
CASSIQGATEAFF
TGTGCCAGCAGTATACAGGGGGCCACTGAAGCTTTCTTT
>TRBD1|TRBV5-6|NA|TRBJ1-2
CASSEDTGGRDYGYTF
TGTGCCAGCAGCGAGGATACAGGGGGGAGAGACTATGGCTACACCTTC
>TRBD2|TRBV7-9|NA|TRBJ2-1
CASSPLSGGHGNEQFF
TGTGCCAGCAGCCCCTTAAGCGGGGGGCACGGCAATGAGCAGTTCTTC
>NA|TRBV5-5|NA|TRBJ2-7
CASSPTGTSTYEQYF
TGTGCCAGCAGCCCTACCGGGACGTCTACCTACGAGCAGTACTTC
>TRBD1|TRBV5-1|NA|TRBJ1-5
CASSWGDRDGNQPQHF
TGCGCCAGCAGCTGGGGGGACAGGGACGGCAATCAGCCCCAGCATTTT
>NA|TRBV19|NA|TRBJ1-4
CASSPWANEKLFF
TGTGCCAGTAGTCCATGGGCTAATGAAAAACTGTTTTTT
>NA|TRBV27|NA|TRBJ2-5
CASRVYPGVQETQYF
TGTGCCAGCAGAGTTTACCCAGGAGTCCAAGAGACCCAGTACTTC
>TRBD1|TRBV30|once|TRBJ1-2
CAWSFTGANYGYTF
TGTGCCTGGAGTTTCACAGGGGCTAACTATGGCTACACCTTC
>TRBD1|TRBV6-4|NA|TRBJ1-6
CASSASGQGNSPLHF
TGTGCCAGCAGTGCCTCGGGACAGGGTAATTCACCCCTCCACTTT
>TRBD2|TRBV25-1|NA|TRBJ2-1
CASSEVAGAANEQFF
TGTGCCAGCAGTGAGGTAGCGGGGGCGGCGAATGAGCAGTTCTTC
>NA|TRBV6-2/TRBV6-3|NA|TRBJ2-5
CASSYSWRWETQYF
TGTGCCAGCAGTTACTCGTGGAGATGGGAGACCCAGTACTTC
>TRBD1|TRBV19|NA|TRBJ1-6
CAAARDSPSPLHF
TGTGCCGCCGCCCGGGACAGTCCTTCACCCCTCCACTTT
>NA|TRBV27|NA|TRBJ2-7
CASSWMGAMGEQYF
TGTGCCAGCAGTTGGATGGGGGCAATGGGCGAGCAGTACTTC
>NA|TRBV30|NA|TRBJ1-4
CAWNRQANEKLFF
TGTGCCTGGAACAGGCAGGCTAATGAAAAACTGTTTTTT
>TRBD1|TRBV28|NA|TRBJ1-1
CASSPLSGTGGRGTEAFF
TGTGCCAGCAGTCCCCTATCCGGGACAGGGGGCCGAGGCACTGAAGCTTTCTTT
>TRBD1|TRBV28|NA|TRBJ1-6
CASSQPGQGPYSPLHF
TGTGCCAGCAGTCAACCGGGACAGGGACCCTATTCACCCCTCCACTTT